The 12 T cell receptor beta chains listed next were all sequenced from one sample in a study of response to subunit inactivated influenza vaccine. TCRdb recomputed calls from the RT-PCR reads with MiXCR, one row per CDR3 protein. Of almost 600,000 distinct CDR3 sequences detected, about 14% appear once; the ten largest clones hold around 10%. Sequencing was performed on PBMCs from blood, taken approximately 13 days after vaccination. Source of these receptors: a man aged 50-60 years who received an inactivated influenza vaccine.

This clonotype was detected a few times. The chain couples TRBV24-1 to TRBJ2-2; D is undetermined. V dropped 7 bases and J dropped 3 bases, with 11 bases sitting between them. The CDR3 runs to 14 residues. The germline V gene has CDR1 KGHDR and CDR2 SFDVKD. The DNA for the CDR3 is TGTGCCACCAGCGATGAAAGTTACACCGGGGAGCTGTTTTTT. Translating it yields CATSDESYTGELFF.

This clonotype was observed a few times. This chain joins TRBV29-1 and TRBJ2-3; TRBD2 matches 11 bases. This CDR3 spans 15 amino acids. CDR1 is SQVTM and CDR2 is ANQGSEA in the germline V gene. V shed 1 base and J 5 bases; nucleotides not matched to a gene: 5. The CDR3 region is CSVEGLAGGIDTQYF. For the CDR3, the DNA is TGCAGCGTTGAAGGGCTAGCGGGAGGAATAGATACGCAGTATTTT.

The chain carries TRBV24-1 and TRBJ2-5; TRBD1 matches 10 bases. Trimming at V came to 7 bases and at J to 5 bases, leaving 6 bases not matched to a gene. The germline V gene has CDR1 KGHDR and CDR2 SFDVKD. The CDR3 runs 14 residues. The CDR3 protein is CATRTGGAWETQYF. The CDR3 DNA follows: TGTGCCACCAGGACAGGGGGCGCGTGGGAGACCCAGTACTTC.

The genes are TRBV7-2 and TRBJ2-3, with 9 bases lining up with TRBD2. This CDR3 is built from 15 residues. Germline assignment: CDR1 SGHTA and CDR2 FQGNSA. Trimming took 1 base from V and 4 from J; bases not matched to a gene: 3. CDR3: CASSLVAGAADTQYF. The CDR3 coding sequence is TGTGCCAGCAGCTTAGTAGCGGGAGCGGCAGATACGCAGTATTTT.

This clonotype was counted ten times or more. The chain combines TRBV27 with TRBJ1-1; D unclear. V lost 5 bases and J lost 0, with 10 bases in between. The germline V gene has CDR1 MNHEY and CDR2 SMNVEV (reference sequence). The CDR3 runs to 14 residues. The CDR3 reads CASSTNEVNTEAFF. The CDR3 region has the DNA TGTGCCAGCAGTACAAACGAGGTGAACACTGAAGCTTTCTTT.

V and J are TRBV10-3 and TRBJ2-5; maybe TRBD2 (6 bases). The CDR3 spans 13 residues. Germline lookup yields CDR1 ENHRY and CDR2 SYGVKD. Trimming removed 8 bases from V and 5 bases from J, with 15 bases in between. The CDR3 sequence: CAILGGIGETQYF. The CDR3 DNA is TGTGCCATCCTGGGGGGAATAGGGGAGACCCAGTACTTC.

The rearrangement joins TRBV20-1 to TRBJ2-1; D ambiguous. Germline V gives CDR1 DFQATT, CDR2 SNEGSKA (reference sequence). Trimming left V 3 bases short and J 6 bases short, with 9 bases between. The CDR3 runs 12 residues. In nucleotides, the CDR3 is TGCAGTGCTAGGGATCTCGTCAATGAGCAGTTCTTC. Encoded protein: CSARDLVNEQFF.

This clonotype turned up a few times. This chain uses TRBV20-1 with TRBJ2-7, with TRBD2 identical over 8 bases. Trimming cost V 0 bases and J 2 bases; bases outside gene matches: 15. Germline V lookup: CDR1 DFQATT, CDR2 SNEGSKA (reference sequence). The CDR3 has 18 residues. The CDR3 coding sequence is TGCAGTGCTAGAGATCGCGCCCTTAATAGCGGGGACCCCTACGAGCAGTACTTC. Protein: CSARDRALNSGDPYEQYF.

V and J are TRBV12-3 or TRBV12-4 and TRBJ2-1; D remains ambiguous. Trimming removed 8 bases from V and 4 bases from J, with 6 bases in between. The CDR3 covers 11 residues. As DNA, the CDR3 is TGTGCCAGCGGGTCTTACAATGAGCAGTTCTTC. This translates into CASGSYNEQFF.

This rearrangement joins TRBV6-1 to TRBJ2-5; D is unresolved. This CDR3 has 13 residues. Germline CDR1 reads MNHNS; CDR2 reads SASEGT. V was trimmed by 4 bases and J by 2 bases, leaving 8 bases between them. This CDR3 is CASSVARQETQYF. In DNA, the CDR3 is TGTGCCAGCAGTGTGGCGAGGCAAGAGACCCAGTACTTC.

The chain recombines TRBV12-3 or TRBV12-4 with TRBJ1-1, with D maybe TRBD1 (6 bases). Trimming pared 6 bases from V and 6 bases from J, leaving 14 bases between. There are 13 residues in the CDR3. CDR3 bases: TGTGCCAGCAGCCTAGGACAGAGCGCTGAAGCTTTCTTT. Translated: CASSLGQSAEAFF.

This chain links TRBV20-1 with TRBJ2-3, with TRBD2 as a possible D gene (5 bases). Germline-derived CDR1 and CDR2 are DFQATT and SNEGSKA (reference sequence). V shed 1 base and J shed 3 bases, with 14 bases lying between them. The CDR3 has 15 amino acids. The CDR3 DNA follows: TGCAGTGCTAGAGCCCCCTCGGGCGGGACAGATACGCAGTATTTT. Its protein is CSARAPSGGTDTQYF.